Presented here are 4 T cell receptor beta chains from one specimen sequenced in a study of blood T cells in healthy people across ages. For the second PCR, which ran for roughly 7 to 11 cycles, a sample-barcoded 5' primer and a J-beta primer mix were used. Each CDR3 protein is one row after TCRdb ran MiXCR on the 5' RACE reads. The table records roughly 1,500,000 distinct CDR3 sequences, roughly 40% of them present only once. Sequenced input: blood. These receptors came from a woman under 30 in good health.

Ten or more counts support this clonotype. The J gene is TRBJ2-1, the V gene TRBV3-1, with D unclear. The V gene lost 1 base and the J gene lost 9 bases, with 16 bases spanning the gap. The CDR3 has 15 amino acids. Germline loops: CDR1 LGHDT, CDR2 YNNKEL (reference sequence). The CDR3 loop reads CASSQGSVREAEQFF. In nucleotides, the CDR3 is TGTGCCAGCAGCCAAGGATCAGTAAGAGAGGCTGAGCAGTTCTTC.

About this clonotype: Germline is not matched at one junction end, which may reflect a read error. CDR3 bases: TGTGCCGGCAGTCCCAGAGGACAACCCCAGCATTTT. Translating it yields CAGSPRGQPQHF. The chain joins TRBV28 to TRBJ1-5; the D gene is possibly TRBD1 (5 bases). This CDR3 has 12 residues. CDR1 MDHEN and CDR2 SYDVKM come from the germline V gene.

The chain employs TRBV7-2 and TRBJ1-2; the D gene is possibly TRBD1 (6 bases). This CDR3 has 14 residues. Germline V gene sequence: CDR1 SGHTA, CDR2 FQGNSA. The V end was cut by 5 bases, the J end by 1 base, with 11 bases between. CDR3 region: CASSADSFNYGYTF. The CDR3 DNA follows: TGTGCCAGCAGCGCGGACAGTTTTAACTATGGCTACACCTTC.

The chain is built from TRBV5-6 and TRBJ2-3; TRBD2 agrees at 10 bases. The trim removed 3 bases at V and 9 bases at J, leaving 7 bases unmatched. The CDR3 is 14 residues long. The germline V gene has CDR1 SGHDT and CDR2 YYEEEE. CDR3 DNA: TGTGCCAGCAGCTCCAAGCGGGAGGGGCGGACGCAGTATTTT. Its protein is CASSSKREGRTQYF.